This T cell receptor beta chain is drawn from a study of cytomegalovirus exposure and HLA in healthy donors. Study details: A prior study identified 110 million or so unique TCR beta sequences from some 180 million T cells.

The PCR ran on 60 Vbeta and 13 Jbeta primers. Here immunoSEQ multiplex PCR was the method, and the copy in TCRdb shows in-frame clones only, minus some. The repertoire table contains around 70,000 clones. The sample taken for sequencing was PBMCs. The sequence derives from a woman aged 40 to 49 in good health and CMV-seropositive.

The chain's CDR3 is CASSPGGGSHSPLHF. CDR3 DNA: TGTGCCAGCTCACCAGGAGGAGGGTCCCATTCACCCCTCCACTTT. This chain links TRBV18 with TRBJ1-6; D not certain. Germline-derived CDR1 and CDR2 are KGHSH and LQKENI. V lost 2 bases and J 8 bases, leaving 13 bases between the germline ends. This CDR3 is 15 amino acids long.